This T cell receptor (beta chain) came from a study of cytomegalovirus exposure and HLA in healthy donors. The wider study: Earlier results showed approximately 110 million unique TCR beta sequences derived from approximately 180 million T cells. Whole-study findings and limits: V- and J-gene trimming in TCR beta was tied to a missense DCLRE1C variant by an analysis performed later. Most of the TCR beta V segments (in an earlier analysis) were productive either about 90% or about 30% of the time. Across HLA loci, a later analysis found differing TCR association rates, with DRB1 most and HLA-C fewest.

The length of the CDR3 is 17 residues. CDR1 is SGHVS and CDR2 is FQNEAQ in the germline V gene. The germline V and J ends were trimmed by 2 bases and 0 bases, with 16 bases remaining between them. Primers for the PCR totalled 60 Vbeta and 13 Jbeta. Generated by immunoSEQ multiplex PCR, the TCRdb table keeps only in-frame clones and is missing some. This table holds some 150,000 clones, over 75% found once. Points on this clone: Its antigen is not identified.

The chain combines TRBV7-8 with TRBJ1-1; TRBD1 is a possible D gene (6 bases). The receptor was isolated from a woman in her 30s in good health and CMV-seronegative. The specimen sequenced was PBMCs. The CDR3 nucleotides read TGTGCCAGCAGCTTACGGGGGGCGACTTTCATGAACACTGAAGCTTTCTTT. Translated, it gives CASSLRGATFMNTEAFF.